The rows below give T cell receptor beta chains drawn from one sample of a study of blood T cell repertoires in COVID-19. Some clones are missing from TCRdb's copy, which holds only in-frame ones; the method was immunoSEQ multiplex PCR. The data show more than 95,000 clones, 65% to 90% seen once. Sequenced: peripheral blood. The receptors were gathered from an elderly woman with acute or convalescent COVID-19. Each CDR3 is given with its conserved first and last residue. Fields, in order: J gene, D gene, CDR3 length, clone size, V gene, CDR3 protein, CDR3 DNA. A D gene is named only where the DNA matches it firmly. The size of a clone is reported for some rows only, either as once, few or many, or as a class for expanded clones.

j_gene: TRBJ1-1
d_gene: .
len: 15
abundance: once
v_gene: TRBV10-3
CDR3aa: CAISESGAPNTEAFF
CDR3nt: TGTGCCATCAGTGAGTCGGGAGCTCCGAACACTGAAGCTTTCTTT

j_gene: TRBJ1-1
d_gene: TRBD1
len: 11
abundance: .
v_gene: TRBV29-1
CDR3aa: CSAQQGAEAFF
CDR3nt: TGCAGCGCACAACAGGGGGCTGAAGCTTTCTTT

j_gene: TRBJ2-4
d_gene: .
len: 14
abundance: .
v_gene: TRBV5-1
CDR3aa: CASSSGQSENIQYF
CDR3nt: TGCGCCAGCAGCTCCGGACAGTCTGAAAACATTCAGTACTTC

j_gene: TRBJ1-1
d_gene: .
len: 14
abundance: .
v_gene: TRBV10-3
CDR3aa: CAISSRDPNTEAFF
CDR3nt: TGTGCCATCAGTTCGAGGGATCCTAACACTGAAGCTTTCTTT

j_gene: TRBJ1-5
d_gene: TRBD1
len: 17
abundance: .
v_gene: TRBV10-1
CDR3aa: CASRPPGQTYSNQPQHF
CDR3nt: TGCGCCAGCAGGCCCCCGGGACAGACATATAGCAATCAGCCCCAGCATTTT

j_gene: TRBJ2-4
d_gene: TRBD1
len: 14
abundance: .
v_gene: TRBV6-5
CDR3aa: CASSLQGLENIQYF
CDR3nt: TGTGCCAGCAGTCTACAGGGGTTGGAGAACATTCAGTACTTC

j_gene: TRBJ1-2
d_gene: .
len: 13
abundance: .
v_gene: TRBV7-2
CDR3aa: CASSPEYRYGYTF
CDR3nt: TGTGCCAGCAGCCCTGAGTATCGGTATGGCTACACCTTC

j_gene: TRBJ1-1
d_gene: .
len: 13
abundance: .
v_gene: TRBV13
CDR3aa: CASSLNRGTEAFF
CDR3nt: TGTGCCAGCAGCCTAAACCGGGGCACTGAAGCTTTCTTT

j_gene: TRBJ1-3
d_gene: .
len: 16
abundance: .
v_gene: TRBV7-8
CDR3aa: CASSLERRGFGNTIYF
CDR3nt: TGTGCCAGCAGCTTAGAGCGGCGAGGGTTTGGAAACACCATATATTTT

j_gene: TRBJ1-6
d_gene: TRBD1
len: 15
abundance: .
v_gene: TRBV19
CDR3aa: CASSFAGQGYSPLHF
CDR3nt: TGTGCCAGCTCTTTCGCCGGACAGGGTTATTCACCCCTCCACTTT

j_gene: TRBJ1-1
d_gene: TRBD1
len: 13
abundance: .
v_gene: TRBV7-9
CDR3aa: CAGDDRGGTEAFF
CDR3nt: TGTGCCGGCGATGACAGGGGTGGAACTGAAGCTTTCTTT

j_gene: TRBJ1-3
d_gene: TRBD1
len: 16
abundance: .
v_gene: TRBV7-9
CDR3aa: CASRSPGQGSGNTIYF
CDR3nt: TGTGCCAGCAGATCTCCGGGACAGGGCTCCGGAAACACCATATATTTT

j_gene: TRBJ2-1
d_gene: .
len: 13
abundance: .
v_gene: TRBV12-3/TRBV12-4
CDR3aa: CASSFMSYNEQFF
CDR3nt: TGTGCCAGCAGTTTTATGTCGTACAATGAGCAGTTCTTC

j_gene: TRBJ2-2
d_gene: TRBD2
len: 15
abundance: .
v_gene: TRBV11-2
CDR3aa: CASSPRGGGTGELFF
CDR3nt: TGTGCCAGCAGCCCCCGCGGGGGGGGCACCGGGGAGCTGTTTTTT